This T cell receptor beta chain originates from a study of T cell changes during pregnancy in multiple sclerosis (dated by TCRdb to the late 2010s). Background on the whole study: The study looked at changes in the T cell repertoire across pregnancy in women with multiple sclerosis.

The library was produced with the immunoSEQ multiplex PCR assay. Sourced from immuneACCESS, this table was stored by TCRdb with only in-frame sequences that have V and J called. A share of the clones is absent; for the studies checked, an unresolved V gene accounts for under half, and the remainder has no known explanation. The sample contains tens of thousands of clones, about 92% of them found a single time. About 1.5% of the sample is in the top ten clones. Via the germline V gene, CDR1 is MNHEY and CDR2 SVGAGI. The CDR3 holds 15 amino acids from the cysteine to the phenylalanine. Only the CDR3 region is kept as DNA, spanning 45 bases read in frame from base 1. Between the V and J ends, shortened by 8 bases and 3 bases respectively, the junction contains 19 bases. With respect to this clone: Its antigen is currently not known. No much larger clone exists at a distance of one base, and base qualities are not known.

The TCR originated in a female donor with multiple sclerosis, enrolled in a pregnancy study. The chain couples TRBV6-5 to TRBJ1-1; D gene: possibly TRBD1, on 5 matching bases. Sample: peripheral blood, taken in the first trimester of pregnancy. This receptor has the CDR3 CASLGGGAGDTEAFF. The DNA sequence is given as TGTGCCAGCCTGGGGGGAGGGGCTGGGGACACTGAAGCTTTCTTT.